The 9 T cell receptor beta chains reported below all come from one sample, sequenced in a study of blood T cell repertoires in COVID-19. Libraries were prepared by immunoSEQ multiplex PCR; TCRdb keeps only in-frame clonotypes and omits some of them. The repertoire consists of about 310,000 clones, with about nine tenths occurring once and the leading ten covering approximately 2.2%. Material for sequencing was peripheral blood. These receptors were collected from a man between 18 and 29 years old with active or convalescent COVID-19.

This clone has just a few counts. The DNA of the CDR3 is TGTGCCAGCAGTACTTCCCGCGGGACTGGTAATGAAAAACTGTTTTTT. Protein product: CASSTSRGTGNEKLFF. The chain has TRBV2 and TRBJ1-4; a possible D gene is TRBD1 (5 bases). The ends were cut back, 5 bases at V and 4 bases at J, with 17 bases in the middle. Germline values: CDR1 SNHLY, CDR2 FYNNEI. The CDR3 has 16 residues.

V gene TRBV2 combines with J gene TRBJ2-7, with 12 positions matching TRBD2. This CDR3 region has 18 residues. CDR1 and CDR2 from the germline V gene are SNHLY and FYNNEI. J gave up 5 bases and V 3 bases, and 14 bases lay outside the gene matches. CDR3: CASSDFLVTSGGRDEQYF. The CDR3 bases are TGTGCCAGCAGTGATTTTTTGGTGACTAGCGGGGGCCGGGACGAGCAGTACTTC.

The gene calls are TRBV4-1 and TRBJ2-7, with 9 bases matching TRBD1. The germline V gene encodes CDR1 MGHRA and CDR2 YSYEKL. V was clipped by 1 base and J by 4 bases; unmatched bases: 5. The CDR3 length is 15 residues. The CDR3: CASSQATGGTYEQYF. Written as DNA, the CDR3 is TGCGCCAGCAGCCAAGCCACAGGGGGCACTTACGAGCAGTACTTC.

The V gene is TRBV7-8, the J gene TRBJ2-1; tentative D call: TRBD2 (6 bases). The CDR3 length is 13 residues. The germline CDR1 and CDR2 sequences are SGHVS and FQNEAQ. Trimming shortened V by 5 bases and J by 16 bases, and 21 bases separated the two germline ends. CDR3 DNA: TGTGCCAGCAGCCCGGAGGGCCGCGCCCATTATTTCTTC. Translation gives CASSPEGRAHYFF.

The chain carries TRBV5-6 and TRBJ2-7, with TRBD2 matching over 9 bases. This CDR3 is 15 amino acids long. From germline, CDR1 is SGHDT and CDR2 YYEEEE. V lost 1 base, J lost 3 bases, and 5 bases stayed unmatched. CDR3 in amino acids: CASSLLLAGHYEQYF. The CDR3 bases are TGTGCCAGCAGCTTGTTGCTAGCGGGACACTACGAGCAGTACTTC.

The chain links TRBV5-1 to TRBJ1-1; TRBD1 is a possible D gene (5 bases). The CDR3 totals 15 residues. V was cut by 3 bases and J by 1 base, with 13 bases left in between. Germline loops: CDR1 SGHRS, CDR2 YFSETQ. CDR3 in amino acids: CASSYIAGGNTEAFF. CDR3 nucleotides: TGCGCCAGCAGCTACATCGCGGGGGGGAACACTGAAGCTTTCTTT.

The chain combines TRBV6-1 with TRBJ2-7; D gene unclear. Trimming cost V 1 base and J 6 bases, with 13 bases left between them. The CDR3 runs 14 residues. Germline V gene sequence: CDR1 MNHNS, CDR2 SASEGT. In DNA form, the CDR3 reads TGTGCCAGCAGTGAAGTTGGTAGCTCGGGCGAGCAGTACTTC. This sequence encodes CASSEVGSSGEQYF.

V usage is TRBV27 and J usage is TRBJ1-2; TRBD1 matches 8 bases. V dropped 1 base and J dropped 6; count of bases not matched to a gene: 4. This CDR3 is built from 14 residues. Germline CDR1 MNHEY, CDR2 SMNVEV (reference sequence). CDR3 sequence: CASSLYRGVDGYTF. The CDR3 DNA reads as TGTGCCAGCAGTTTATACAGGGGGGTTGATGGCTACACCTTC.

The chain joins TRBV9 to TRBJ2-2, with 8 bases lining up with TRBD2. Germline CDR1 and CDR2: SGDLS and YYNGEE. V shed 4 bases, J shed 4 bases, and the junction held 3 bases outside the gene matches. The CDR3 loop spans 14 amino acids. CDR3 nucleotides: TGTGCCAGCAGCTTCGGGGGGGGCACCGGGGAGCTGTTTTTT. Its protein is CASSFGGGTGELFF.